The T cell receptor beta chain described here comes from a study of OX40 agonist ivuxolimab in advanced cancers. For the study at large: Three patients, one with hepatocellular carcinoma and two with cutaneous melanoma, achieved partial responses.

Regarding the study as a whole: With doses of 0.1 to 3.0 mg/kg, CD4+ and CD8+ blood T cells had undergone clonal expansion by week 6.

Assay: immunoSEQ multiplex PCR; the TCRdb copy retains only in-frame clones and omits some. The table lists 70,000 to 80,000 clones, 75% to 90% of them singletons. A note on this clone: Its specificity is unknown.

V was pared by 4 bases and J by 7 bases, with 10 bases between. In germline, CDR1 is SGHTA, CDR2 FQGNSA. The CDR3 has 13 amino acids. This sample comprised CD4+ or CD8+ T cells sorted from blood, obtained in a trial of the OX40 agonist ivuxolimab. This chain joins TRBV7-2 and TRBJ2-2; D possibly corresponds to TRBD2 (6 bases). The TCR originated in an adult with an advanced solid tumor such as melanoma, head and neck, liver or kidney cancer. The CDR3 sequence: CASSSGTFGELFF. CDR3 nucleotide sequence: TGTGCCAGCAGCTCGGGGACTTTCGGGGAGCTGTTTTTT.